The 11 T cell receptor beta chains below come from one sample, sequenced in a study of graft-versus-host responses after intestinal transplantation. These receptors are not linked to any known antigen. Some clones are missing from TCRdb's copy, which holds only in-frame ones; the method was immunoSEQ multiplex PCR. The sample includes under 150,000 clones, 90% to 95% of them seen just once. This sample comprised unstimulated CD8+ T cells sorted from spleen or lymph node cells, obtained before intestinal transplant. All receptors come from a human donor who received an intestinal transplant.

The chain is built from TRBV5-1 and TRBJ2-7, with TRBD2 identical over 12 bases. The germline V gene encodes CDR1 SGHRS and CDR2 YFSETQ. The length of the CDR3 is 19 residues. The V and J ends lost 3 bases and 0 bases, in that order; junction bases with no gene match: 13. The CDR3 sequence: CASSYRTGPTSGSSYEQYF. CDR3 nucleotide sequence: TGCGCCAGCAGCTATCGGACAGGTCCGACTAGCGGGAGCTCCTACGAGCAGTACTTC.

Concerning this clone itself: At the DNA level, this CDR3 is encoded by other sequences in the same sample as well. The chain combines TRBV5-4 with TRBJ2-1; D remains unclear. V was cut by 0 bases and J by 6 bases, with 4 bases left in between. The CDR3 extends over 12 amino acids. CDR1 is SGHNT and CDR2 is YYREEE in the germline V gene (reference sequence). The DNA of the CDR3 is TGTGCCAGCAGCTTGGTGGCCAATGAGCAGTTCTTC. Protein product: CASSLVANEQFF.

The rearrangement joins TRBV19 to TRBJ2-1; a weak D match, TRBD2 (5 bases). This CDR3 region has 16 residues. Trimming stripped 3 bases from V and 2 bases from J, with 14 bases between. Germline V gene lookup returns CDR1 LNHDA and CDR2 SQIVND (reference sequence). CDR3 in amino acids: CASSIGIGNAYNEQFF. The DNA of the CDR3 is TGTGCCAGTAGTATCGGGATCGGAAACGCCTACAATGAGCAGTTCTTC.

This chain connects TRBV7-8 to TRBJ1-6; D remains unclear. Per germline, CDR1 SGHVS and CDR2 FQNEAQ. The CDR3 spans 15 residues. V lost 3 bases, J lost 2 bases, and 8 bases lay in between. The CDR3 loop is CASSFEGPYNSPLHF. CDR3 DNA sequence: TGTGCCAGCAGCTTCGAGGGCCCCTATAATTCACCCCTCCACTTT.

The V call is TRBV15, the J call TRBJ1-1; TRBD1 matches at 7 bases. This CDR3 comprises 15 residues. Germline CDR1 and CDR2: LNHNV and YYDKDF (reference sequence). Losses at the gene ends were 5 bases for V and 5 bases for J; bases not matched to a gene: 11. The CDR3 sequence: CATSARAGGVTEAFF. The CDR3 DNA reads TGTGCCACCAGCGCAAGGGCAGGGGGAGTAACTGAAGCTTTCTTT.

J is TRBJ2-2 and V is TRBV30; either TRBD1 or TRBD2 may supply D (5 bases each). The CDR3 is 15 amino acids. V dropped 2 bases and J dropped 0 bases, with 10 bases sitting between them. Germline V gene data show CDR1 as GTSNPN and CDR2 as SVGIG (reference sequence). CDR3 DNA sequence: TGTGCCTGGAGTACCGGGACCTCGAACACCGGGGAGCTGTTTTTT. Residues: CAWSTGTSNTGELFF. The entire variable domain, with the rest obtained from reference TRBV30 and TRBJ2-2, is as follows: SQTIHQWPATLVQPVGSPLSLECTVEGTSNPNLYWYRQAAGRGLQLLFYSVGIGQISSEVPQNLSASRPQDRQFILSSKKLLLSDSGFYLCAWSTGTSNTGELFFGEGSRLTVL.

This rearrangement joins TRBV4-2 to TRBJ1-1, with D perhaps TRBD1 (5 bases). Deletions cut 0 bases from V and 2 bases from J, with 10 bases between. CDR3 size: 15 residues. The germline CDR1 and CDR2 sequences are LGHNA and YNFKEQ. The CDR3 DNA follows: TGTGCCAGCAGCCAAGATAGGACACCTAACACTGAAGCTTTCTTT. It specifies CASSQDRTPNTEAFF.

The rearrangement joins TRBV6-5 to TRBJ2-7; tentative D call: TRBD2 (6 bases). Germline V lookup: CDR1 MNHEY, CDR2 SVGAGI. This CDR3 spans 16 amino acids. Trimming left V 0 bases short and J 0 bases short, with 12 bases between. The CDR3 DNA reads TGTGCCAGCAGTTACTCTAAAGGGACTCTCTCCTACGAGCAGTACTTC. Its protein is CASSYSKGTLSYEQYF.

This CDR3 reads CASSLDGLAGLYNEQFF. The CDR3 DNA sequence: TGTGCCAGCAGTTTAGATGGGCTAGCGGGATTGTACAATGAGCAGTTCTTC. The J gene is TRBJ2-1, the V gene TRBV28; 9 bases map to TRBD2. The CDR3 consists of 17 residues. Germline V gene lookup returns CDR1 MDHEN and CDR2 SYDVKM. The J segment lost 4 bases and the V segment lost 2 bases, leaving 9 bases of the junction unmatched.

The chain joins TRBV9 to TRBJ1-2, with 7 bases aligning to TRBD1. In germline, CDR1 is SGDLS, CDR2 YYNGEE. The CDR3 is 17 amino acids. The trim removed 3 bases at V and 0 bases at J, leaving 11 bases unmatched. DNA of the CDR3: TGTGCCAGCAGCGGATCCGGGACAGACGCTACTAACTATGGCTACACCTTC. Translated, it gives CASSGSGTDATNYGYTF. The whole variable domain, remainder taken from reference TRBV9 and TRBJ1-2, is DSGVTQTPKHLITATGQRVTLRCSPRSGDLSVYWYQQSLDQGLQFLIQYYNGEERAKGNILERFSAQQFPDLHSELNLSSLELGDSALYFCASSGSGTDATNYGYTFGSGTRLTVV.

With respect to this clone: At the DNA level, this CDR3 is encoded by other sequences in the same sample as well. This chain connects TRBV28 to TRBJ1-2, with unresolved D. Germline CDR1 is MDHEN and CDR2 is SYDVKM. CDR3 length: 12 residues. Trimming shortened V by 3 bases and J by 6 bases, and 8 bases separated the two germline ends. The CDR3 region is CASSLGGDGYTF. Written as DNA, the CDR3 is TGTGCCAGCAGTTTGGGCGGCGATGGCTACACCTTC.